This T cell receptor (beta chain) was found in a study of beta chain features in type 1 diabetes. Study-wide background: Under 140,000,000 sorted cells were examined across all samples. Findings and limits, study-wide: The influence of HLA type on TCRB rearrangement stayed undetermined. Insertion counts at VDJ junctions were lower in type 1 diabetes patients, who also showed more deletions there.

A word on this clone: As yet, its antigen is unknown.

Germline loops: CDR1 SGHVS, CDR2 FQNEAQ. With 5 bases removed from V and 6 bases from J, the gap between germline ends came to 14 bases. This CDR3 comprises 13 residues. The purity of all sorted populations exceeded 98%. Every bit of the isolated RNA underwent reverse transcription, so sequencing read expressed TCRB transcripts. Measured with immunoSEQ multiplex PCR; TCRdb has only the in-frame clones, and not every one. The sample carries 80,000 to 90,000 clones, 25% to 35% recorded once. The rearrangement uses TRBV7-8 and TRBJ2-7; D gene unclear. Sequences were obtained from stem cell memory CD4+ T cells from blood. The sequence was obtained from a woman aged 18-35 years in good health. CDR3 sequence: CASSPTTAGEQYF. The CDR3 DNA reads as TGTGCCAGCAGCCCGACGACCGCAGGCGAGCAGTACTTC. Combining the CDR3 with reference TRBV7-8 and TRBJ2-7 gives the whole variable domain GAGVSQSPRYKVAKRGQDVALRCDPISGHVSLFWYQQALGQGPEFLTYFQNEAQLDKSGLPSDRFFAERPEGSVSTLKIQRTQQEDSAVYLCASSPTTAGEQYFGPGTRLTVT.